These 7 T cell receptor beta chains were sequenced from one sample in a study of shared clonotypes between healthy human individuals. Method: immunoSEQ multiplex PCR; TCRdb's copy keeps in-frame clones and lacks some. The table includes over 400,000 clones, 70% to 80% detected once. Source material: PBMCs. The receptors were sampled from a middle-aged woman in good health. Some clones in this sample may be carry-over from other donors' samples.

V and J are TRBV19 and TRBJ1-3, with a weak D call TRBD1 (5 bases). Germline V gives CDR1 LNHDA, CDR2 SQIVND (reference sequence). V lost 3 bases, J lost 3 bases, and 12 bases lay in between. CDR3 length: 15 residues. CDR3 sequence (DNA): TGTGCCAGTAGTATCCTCGGGGGTGTTGGAAACACCATATATTTT. Its protein product is CASSILGGVGNTIYF. Full variable domain (outside the CDR3, taken from reference TRBV19 and TRBJ1-3): DGGITQSPKYLFRKEGQNVTLSCEQNLNHDAMYWYRQDPGQGLRLIYYSQIVNDFQKGDIAEGYSVSREKKESFPLTVTSAQKNPTAFYLCASSILGGVGNTIYFGEGSWLTVV.

V usage is TRBV4-2 and J usage is TRBJ1-1; the D gene is possibly TRBD1 (5 bases). The V and J ends lost 4 bases and 8 bases respectively, with 14 bases between them. This CDR3 is 13 amino acids long. Germline loops: CDR1 LGHNA, CDR2 YNFKEQ. In DNA, the CDR3 is TGTGCCAGCAGCCCGGGAGAACAGGTGGAAGCTTTCTTT. Its translation: CASSPGEQVEAFF.

V and J are TRBV15 and TRBJ1-4; D call uncertain. CDR3 length equals 13 residues. CDR1 is LNHNV and CDR2 is YYDKDF in the germline V gene (reference sequence). The V end lost 2 bases, the J end lost 8 bases, and 9 bases lay between the germline ends. The CDR3 nucleotides are TGTGCCACCAGCAGACAAGTAGCAGAAAAACTGTTTTTT. This codes for CATSRQVAEKLFF.

V and J are TRBV29-1 and TRBJ2-7; 9 bases fit TRBD1. Germline-derived CDR1 and CDR2 are SQVTM and ANQGSEA. This CDR3 has 14 residues. The V segment lost 1 base and the J segment 1 base; nucleotides outside the gene matches: 2. CDR3 protein: CSVEGTGVSYEQYF. DNA for the CDR3: TGCAGCGTTGAAGGGACAGGGGTTTCCTACGAGCAGTACTTC.

V usage is TRBV9 and J usage is TRBJ1-2; a possible D gene is TRBD1 (6 bases). Trimming cost V 3 bases and J 2 bases, with 8 bases left between them. CDR3 length equals 13 residues. CDR1 SGDLS and CDR2 YYNGEE come from the germline V gene. CDR3 sequence reads: CASSGTANYGYTF. The CDR3 nucleotides read TGTGCCAGCAGCGGGACAGCAAACTATGGCTACACCTTC.

The chain uses TRBV11-2 and TRBJ2-1, with 11 bases aligning to TRBD2. This CDR3 spans 16 amino acids. V lost 0 bases and J lost 9; bases outside the gene matches: 7. Germline V gives CDR1 SGHAT, CDR2 FQNNGV. The CDR3 region has the DNA TGTGCCAGCAGCTTAGAAGGTAGCGGGAGGGCCAGTGAGCAGTTCTTC. This codes for CASSLEGSGRASEQFF. The entire variable domain, with the rest obtained from reference TRBV11-2 and TRBJ2-1, is as follows: EAGVAQSPRYKIIEKRQSVAFWCNPISGHATLYWYQQILGQGPKLLIQFQNNGVVDDSQLPKDRFSAERLKGVDSTLKIQPAKLEDSAVYLCASSLEGSGRASEQFFGPGTRLTVL.

The chain recombines TRBV5-1 with TRBJ2-7, with TRBD2 matching 9 bases. The CDR3 totals 17 residues. Germline trimming cut 0 bases from V and 1 base from J; bases unmatched to any gene: 8. Germline assignment: CDR1 SGHRS and CDR2 YFSETQ. CDR3 DNA sequence: TGCGCCAGCAGCTTGGCTCCGACTAGCGGTGGTTCCTACGAGCAGTACTTC. It translates to CASSLAPTSGGSYEQYF.